These 9 T cell receptor beta chains share one sample of origin, sequenced in a study of blood T cell repertoires in COVID-19. Produced via immunoSEQ multiplex PCR; TCRdb's table is partial and in-frame only. The table records tens of thousands of clones, roughly 80% of them present only once. The specimen was peripheral blood. The receptors originated from a man in his 70s with COVID-19, enrolled during active disease.

The rearrangement links TRBV4-3 to TRBJ2-1; D might be TRBD1 (5 bases). Germline V gene data show CDR1 as LGHNA and CDR2 as YSLEER. The CDR3 runs 16 residues. V lost 0 bases, J lost 4 bases, and 13 bases lay in between. In nucleotides, the CDR3 is TGCGCCAGCAGCCAAGATACAGGAGCTCGATACAATGAGCAGTTCTTC. Its protein product is CASSQDTGARYNEQFF.

The V call is TRBV13, the J call TRBJ2-7, with 7 bases lining up with TRBD2. The CDR3 spans 12 residues. The V gene end was trimmed by 3 bases and the J gene end by 5 bases; junction bases not matched to a gene: 1. The germline gives CDR1 PRHDT, CDR2 FYEKMQ (reference sequence). CDR3 bases: TGTGCCAGCAGCTTCGGGGGGAACGAGCAGTACTTC. Its protein product is CASSFGGNEQYF.

This clone has only a few counts. The genes are TRBV7-2 and TRBJ2-1; 13 bases fit TRBD2. The CDR3 totals 17 residues. Germline V gives CDR1 SGHTA, CDR2 FQGNSA. Trimming cost V 0 bases and J 6 bases; bases outside gene matches: 5. The CDR3, as DNA: TGTGCCAGCAGCTTAGCGCTGGGACTAGCGGGGAGCAATGAGCAGTTCTTC. Residues: CASSLALGLAGSNEQFF.

This clone was observed once. The gene calls are TRBV7-6 and TRBJ1-2; the D is unclear. This CDR3 contains 15 residues. Germline CDR1 reads SGHVS; CDR2 reads FNYEAQ. Trimming pared 5 bases from V and 4 bases from J, leaving 17 bases between. The CDR3, as DNA: TGTGCCAGCAGCCCTGCCTCGCCGGTTCCCTATGGCTACACCTTC. This gives the protein CASSPASPVPYGYTF.

This clone was recorded many times. The chain has TRBV9 and TRBJ1-1; 9 bases are shared with TRBD1. Germline lookup yields CDR1 SGDLS and CDR2 YYNGEE. This CDR3 region has 16 residues. J gave up 3 bases and V 4 bases, and 10 bases lay outside the gene matches. CDR3 sequence: CASSPQGAGWDTEAFF. The CDR3 DNA is TGTGCCAGCAGCCCACAGGGGGCAGGTTGGGACACTGAAGCTTTCTTT.

This chain joins TRBV5-6 and TRBJ1-2, with TRBD1 matching over 7 bases. Germline V gives CDR1 SGHDT, CDR2 YYEEEE. The trim removed 7 bases at V and 1 base at J, leaving 7 bases unmatched. This CDR3 contains 14 residues. CDR3 DNA sequence: TGTGCCAGCCAGAAGGGGGCGGTTAACTATGGCTACACCTTC. This gives the protein CASQKGAVNYGYTF.

The V gene is TRBV6-5, the J gene TRBJ2-2, with 8 bases identical to TRBD1. With V trimmed by 4 bases and J by 1 base, 5 bases remained unmatched. The CDR3 runs to 16 residues. Germline V CDR1 and CDR2: MNHEY, SVGAGI. CDR3 amino acids: CASSFRTGRNTGELFF. In DNA, the CDR3 is TGTGCCAGCAGTTTCCGGACAGGGAGGAACACCGGGGAGCTGTTTTTT.

The J gene is TRBJ2-7, the V gene TRBV25-1; D perhaps matches TRBD1 (6 bases). Germline V gives CDR1 MGHDK, CDR2 SYGVNS. Between the trimmed V and J ends, which lost 11 bases and 9 bases, there was a span of 17 bases. The CDR3 is 11 amino acids. The CDR3 loop reads CAHLQGLRQYF. DNA of the CDR3: TGTGCCCACCTACAGGGTCTAAGGCAGTACTTC.

The chain joins TRBV6-1 to TRBJ1-1; a weak D match, TRBD1 (6 bases). The germline V gene encodes CDR1 MNHNS and CDR2 SASEGT. This CDR3 region has 15 residues. With 3 bases removed from V and 0 bases from J, the gap between germline ends came to 11 bases. As DNA, the CDR3 is TGTGCCAGCAGTGACAGGACAGCGGTGAACACTGAAGCTTTCTTT. It codes for CASSDRTAVNTEAFF.